This T cell receptor beta chain is drawn from a study of T cells in localized non-small cell lung cancer. The data were produced by immunoSEQ multiplex PCR, yet TCRdb's version contains in-frame clones alone and is incomplete. The profile shows fewer than 45,000 clones, around 88% of them singletons. Germline assignment: CDR1 SGHDT and CDR2 YYEEEE. This CDR3 has 15 amino acids. The germline V and J ends were trimmed by 3 bases and 3 bases, with 16 bases remaining between them. This clone was found once. The V gene is TRBV5-6, the J gene TRBJ2-7; possibly TRBD2 for D (5 bases). The material sequenced was peripheral blood, taken before any cancer treatment. The sequence derives from a man aged 35 to 69 with stage I lung adenocarcinoma. CDR3 region: CASSSGVLLGYEQYF. For the CDR3, the DNA is TGTGCCAGCAGCTCCGGGGTACTTTTAGGCTACGAGCAGTACTTC.